This T cell receptor (beta chain) derives from a study of Graves' ophthalmopathy and Graves' hyperthyroidism. Broader study findings: Most thyroid-expanded clonotypes exceeding 0.001 frequency were also found in blood.

Unmatched junction bases numbered 9, after V lost 4 bases and J lost 4 bases. Germline V gene data show CDR1 as DFQATT and CDR2 as SNEGSKA (reference sequence). The CDR3 is made up of 14 amino acids. No donor had other autoimmune disease, uncontrolled infection, pregnancy or lactation. RNA transcripts were the source from which TCR beta CDR3 regions were amplified. RT-PCR was first run with HTBI primers, then multiplex PCR in a second round. TCRdb reprocessed the multiplex PCR reads with MiXCR, giving one entry per CDR3 protein. The table records almost 750,000 distinct CDR3 sequences, approximately 40% of them present only once. In this sample, this clonotype turned up a few times. Its antigen remains unknown.

Sequenced input: peripheral blood. The source of this sequence is an adult man with Graves' ophthalmopathy. The chain couples TRBV20-1 to TRBJ1-1, with 7 bases identical to TRBD1. The CDR3 nucleotides read TGCAGTGCTACCGAGGTGGCAGGGGGCACTGAAGCTTTCTTT. Protein: CSATEVAGGTEAFF.